This is a list of T cell receptor beta chains from one sample in a study of T-cell reconstitution after alpha-beta-depleted transplantation in children. TCRdb redid the calling of the PCR reads with MiXCR, one entry per CDR3 protein. The table lists almost 600,000 distinct CDR3 sequences, approximately 30% of them singletons. This specimen was PBMCs, taken before TCRalphabeta/CD19-depleted stem cell transplant. The receptors originated from a boy under three years old with Wiskott-Aldrich syndrome, due to receive a stem cell transplant. Both conserved end residues are part of each CDR3. D genes are given only for firm matches. Size values are once, few and many counts, or a class for expanded clones, and some rows have none.

v_call	clone_size	d_call	j_call	cdr3_nt	cdr3_aa
TRBV15	-	TRBD2	TRBJ2-7	TGTGCCACCAGCAGAGACGGACTAGCGGGGTTCTCCTACGAGCAGTACTTC	CATSRDGLAGFSYEQYF
TRBV5-1	once	-	TRBJ2-1	TGCGCCAGCAGCTTGGTTGCGGGAACCTCCAGTAGCAATGAGCAGTTCTTC	CASSLVAGTSSSNEQFF
TRBV15	-	-	TRBJ2-2	TGTGCCACCAGCAGAGAGCAGGGTGGAGGGGAGCTGTTTTTT	CATSREQGGGELFF
TRBV20-1	few	-	TRBJ2-4	TGCAGTGCTAGTGCGCAAATTGTGTTCGGCAAAAACATTCAGTACTTC	CSASAQIVFGKNIQYF
TRBV12-3/TRBV12-4	-	-	TRBJ2-2	TGTGCCAGCAGGTCCAGGGGCATGGGGTTAGTTCTGAATTTTGGGGAGCTGTTTTTT	CASRSRGMGLVLNFGELFF
TRBV11-2	-	-	TRBJ1-4	TGTGCCAGCAGCCCCGGAGATGCAACTAATGAAAAACTGTTTTTT	CASSPGDATNEKLFF
TRBV5-1	few	TRBD2	TRBJ2-7	TGCGCCAGCAGCCCCTTGACTAGCGGGGCCTACGAGCAGTACTTC	CASSPLTSGAYEQYF
TRBV7-2	-	-	TRBJ2-1	TGTGCCAGCAGCTCAGGGGGGACTGTATGGGGTGAGCAGTTCTTC	CASSSGGTVWGEQFF
TRBV5-1	few	-	TRBJ2-2	TGCGCCAGCAGTTGCAGGGTGCCTCGAACGAACACCGGGGAGCTGTTTTTT	CASSCRVPRTNTGELFF
TRBV20-1	-	-	TRBJ2-7	TGCAGTGCCCTTATTGATAGCTCCTACGAGCAGTACTTC	CSALIDSSYEQYF
TRBV19	few	-	TRBJ2-5	TGTGCCAGTAGTGACGGGACATTCACCCTACAAGAGACCCAGTACTTC	CASSDGTFTLQETQYF
TRBV6-1	-	TRBD1	TRBJ1-4	TGTGCCAGCAGAATAGACAGGGGGTTGGAAAAACTGTTTTTT	CASRIDRGLEKLFF
TRBV6-2/TRBV6-3	few	-	TRBJ2-1	TGTGCCAGCCTCTCAAACAAGAGGGAGCAGTTCTTC	CASLSNKREQFF
TRBV5-1	few	TRBD2	TRBJ2-1	TGCGCCAGCAGCGACCTGACTAGCGATGAGCAGTTCTTC	CASSDLTSDEQFF
TRBV7-6	few	-	TRBJ2-2	TGTGCCAGCAGCCCCATCCCCGCGGGCGGGGAGCTGTTTTTT	CASSPIPAGGELFF
TRBV7-2	-	TRBD1	TRBJ2-4	TGTGCCAGCAGCTGGGACAGGGCAAAAAACATTCAGTACTTC	CASSWDRAKNIQYF
TRBV28	few	TRBD1	TRBJ2-2	TGTGCCAGCAGGCGAGACAGGGGGTTCACCGGGGAGCTGTTTTTT	CASRRDRGFTGELFF
TRBV5-1	-	-	TRBJ2-1	TGCGCCAGCAGCTTGGGACCTCGGAATGAGCAGTTCTTC	CASSLGPRNEQFF
TRBV15	few	TRBD1	TRBJ2-7	TGTGCCACCATACCATTACAGGGGGCGACTCCTAACGAGCAGTACTTC	CATIPLQGATPNEQYF
TRBV18	few	-	TRBJ1-3	TGTGCCAGCTCATGGACCGGGACCCCAGGAAACACCATATATTTT	CASSWTGTPGNTIYF
TRBV3-1	few	-	TRBJ2-5	TGTGCCAGCAGCCAAGGGTTGGGGGAGACCCAGTACTTC	CASSQGLGETQYF
TRBV7-9	-	TRBD1	TRBJ2-7	TGTGCCAGCACACCGGGACAGGGGTTCTACGAGCAGTACTTC	CASTPGQGFYEQYF
TRBV29-1	-	-	TRBJ2-5	TGCAGCGTTGGTCACCACCAAGAGACCCAGTACTTC	CSVGHHQETQYF
TRBV7-8	few	-	TRBJ2-7	TGTGCCAGCAGCTTAGAGGCTTCTACCTACGAGCAGTACTTC	CASSLEASTYEQYF
TRBV6-6	-	-	TRBJ2-3	TGTGCCACCTCCGTGCTGGATACGCAGTATTTT	CATSVLDTQYF
TRBV12-3/TRBV12-4	-	TRBD1	TRBJ2-7	TGTGCCAGCAGTTTAGGGGACAGGGCGCCACGTTACGAGCAGTACTTC	CASSLGDRAPRYEQYF
TRBV7-2	few	-	TRBJ1-3	TGTGCCAGCAGCCCGTTGGGTCTATACTCTGGAAACACCATATATTTT	CASSPLGLYSGNTIYF
TRBV5-6	few	-	TRBJ2-4	TGTGCCAGCAGCTTGGCCGGAAACATTCAGTACTTC	CASSLAGNIQYF
TRBV6-1	-	-	TRBJ2-3	TGTGCCAGCAGGCTCCCCAGCACAGATACGCAGTATTTT	CASRLPSTDTQYF
TRBV12-3/TRBV12-4	once	-	TRBJ1-1	TGTGCCAGCAGTGATGTAGGGATAGCTTTCTTT	CASSDVGIAFF
TRBV12-3/TRBV12-4	-	-	TRBJ1-1	TGTGCCAGCAGCACATTCAGTGGTACTGAAGCTTTCTTT	CASSTFSGTEAFF
TRBV5-1	-	-	TRBJ2-7	TGCGCCAGCAGCCAAATCAGCGATTACGAGCAGTACTTC	CASSQISDYEQYF
TRBV28	-	-	TRBJ2-1	TGTGCCAGCAGTCCACCGCCGGGGCGGGGCTCCTACAATGAGCAGTTCTTC	CASSPPPGRGSYNEQFF
TRBV20-1	few	TRBD1	TRBJ1-1	TGCAGTGCTAGAGTTTGGGACCGACCTGGACAGGGGGGAACTGAAGCTTTCTTT	CSARVWDRPGQGGTEAFF
TRBV7-8	once	-	TRBJ2-1	TGTGCCAGCACCCTTCGATCAACGGAGGATGAGCAGTTCTTC	CASTLRSTEDEQFF
TRBV20-1	-	-	TRBJ1-2	TGCAGTGCTAGAGACAGGGGATTCGACTATGGCTACACCTTC	CSARDRGFDYGYTF
TRBV7-6	few	-	TRBJ2-7	TGTGCCAGCAGCTTGGGCAACTCCTACGAGCAGTACTTC	CASSLGNSYEQYF
TRBV5-1	few	TRBD1	TRBJ1-4	TGCGCCAGCAGCTTGGACGGGACAGGCAATGAAAAACTGTTTTTT	CASSLDGTGNEKLFF
TRBV16	-	TRBD2	TRBJ2-7	TGTGCCAGCAGCCCCGTTCTTAGCGGGAGCTACGAGCAGTACTTC	CASSPVLSGSYEQYF
TRBV20-1	-	-	TRBJ1-3	TGCAGTGCTAGAGGGGTAACTGGAAACACCATATATTTT	CSARGVTGNTIYF
TRBV5-1	few	-	TRBJ1-1	TGCGCCAGCAGCTTGGGTCTGGAGACGAACACTGAAGCTTTCTTT	CASSLGLETNTEAFF